This entry describes one T cell receptor beta chain. These data come from a study of shared clonotypes between healthy human individuals. This CDR3 is 14 amino acids long. V lost 6 bases and J lost 10; bases outside the gene matches: 12. CDR1 and CDR2 from the germline V gene are SGDLS and YYNGEE. Positive CCR7 selection of CD45RO-negative cells yielded the naive CD8 cells, and terminally differentiated effector memory CD45RA+ cells were excluded. Profiling relied on immunoSEQ multiplex PCR, and the TCRdb table lists in-frame clones only, not all of them. This sample has about 680,000 clones, with around 92% found just once.

The sample consisted of naive CD8+ T cells sorted from blood. The J gene is TRBJ2-1, the V gene TRBV9; 8 positions agree with TRBD1. The sequence came from a man aged 25-40 years in good health. The CDR3 nucleotides are TGTGCCAGCACCATAGAGACCGACAGGGGAGAGCAGTTCTTC. This sequence encodes CASTIETDRGEQFF.